This T cell receptor (beta chain) was retrieved from a study of shared clonotypes between healthy human individuals. Overall study: Three plates were used per donor for CD4 naive, three for CD4 memory, two for CD8 naive and one for CD8 memory.

Germline V gene sequence: CDR1 MGHRA, CDR2 YSYEKL. The CDR3 runs 14 residues. V was trimmed by 3 bases and J by 4 bases, leaving 10 bases between them. The study's findings and limits: Generally, naive subsets came out with larger estimated richness than memory subsets. The four-donor shared clonotypes exceeded non-shared clonotypes in generation probability, with non-shared ones scoring lower.

Sequencing used immunoSEQ multiplex PCR; TCRdb keeps in-frame clones, though not all of them. The profile covers about 2.4 million clones, with 80% to 95% appearing a single time and more than 0.35% taken by the ten largest. Note on this clone: What it binds is not known.

Sequenced: naive CD4+ T cells from PBMCs. As for subset: CD45RA+ positively selected. The rearrangement joins TRBV4-1 to TRBJ2-1; D is ambiguous. This receptor was taken from a man between 18 and 35 years old in good health. Some clones in this sample may be carry-over from other donors' samples. This chain's CDR3 is CASSQQTDYNEQFF. CDR3 sequence (DNA): TGCGCCAGCAGCCAGCAGACCGATTACAATGAGCAGTTCTTC.